This TCR beta chain comes out of a study of T cell clonotyping in hematopoietic cell transplantation. Study-level points and caveats: Few recipient clonotypes overlapped donors; over 95% were de novo at given depth.

Recipient blood drawn about 28 days pretransplant and days 30, 100, 180 after. The CDR3 loop spans 12 amino acids. Unmatched junction bases numbered 3, after V lost 2 bases and J lost 8 bases. Germline V CDR1 and CDR2: SQVTM, ANQGSEA. Points on this clone: Its antigen is undetermined.

Profiling relied on immunoSEQ multiplex PCR, and the TCRdb table lists in-frame clones only, not all of them. This sample has some 5,900 clones, with about 73% found just once. The chain employs TRBV29-1 and TRBJ1-2, with 9 nucleotides matching TRBD1. This TCR derives from a male patient between 65 and 85 years old who had an allogeneic stem cell transplant from an unrelated donor, so T cells may come from the graft donor. Some clones in this sample may be carry-over from other donors' samples. The sample here was peripheral blood mononuclear cells, taken 180 days after allogeneic stem cell transplant. CDR3 sequence: CSVERTGVGYTF. CDR3 DNA sequence: TGCAGCGTTGAAAGGACAGGGGTCGGCTACACCTTC.